This T cell receptor beta chain derives from a study of shared clonotypes between healthy human individuals. CD8 cells regarded as naive lacked CD45RO, were positively chosen for CCR7, and omitted terminally differentiated effector memory CD45RA+ cells. Concerning this clone itself: Other DNA sequences in this specimen translate into the identical CDR3.

This CDR3 contains 13 residues. CDR1 is MDHEN, CDR2 SYDVKM, per germline. The ends were cut back, 6 bases at V and 1 base at J, with 9 bases in the middle. The repertoire was sequenced with immunoSEQ multiplex PCR; TCRdb's copy has only in-frame clones and lacks some. The table has over 2,000,000 clones, around 93% seen once; the top ten hold around 1.7%. The chain links TRBV28 to TRBJ1-1, with D unclear. The specimen was naive CD8+ T cells from PBMCs. This receptor was identified in a man aged 18 to 35 in good health. Some clones in this sample may be carry-over from other donors' samples. Written as DNA, the CDR3 is TGTGCCAGCAGCCTACATGGGAACACTGAAGCTTTCTTT. This encodes CASSLHGNTEAFF.